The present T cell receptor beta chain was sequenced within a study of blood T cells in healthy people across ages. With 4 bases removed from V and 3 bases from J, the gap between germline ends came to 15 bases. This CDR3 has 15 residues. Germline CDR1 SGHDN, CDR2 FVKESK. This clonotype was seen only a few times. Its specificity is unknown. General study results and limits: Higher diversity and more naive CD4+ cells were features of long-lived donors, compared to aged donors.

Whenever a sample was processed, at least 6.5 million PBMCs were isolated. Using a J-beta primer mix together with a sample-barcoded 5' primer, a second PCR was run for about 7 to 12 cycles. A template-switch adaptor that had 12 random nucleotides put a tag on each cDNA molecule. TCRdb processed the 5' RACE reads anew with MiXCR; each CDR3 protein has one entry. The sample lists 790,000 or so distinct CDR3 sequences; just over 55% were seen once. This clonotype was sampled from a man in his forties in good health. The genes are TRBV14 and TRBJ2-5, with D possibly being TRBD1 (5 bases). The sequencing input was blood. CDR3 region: CASSRQFVEKETQYF. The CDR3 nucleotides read TGTGCCAGCAGCCGACAGTTTGTTGAGAAAGAGACCCAGTACTTC.